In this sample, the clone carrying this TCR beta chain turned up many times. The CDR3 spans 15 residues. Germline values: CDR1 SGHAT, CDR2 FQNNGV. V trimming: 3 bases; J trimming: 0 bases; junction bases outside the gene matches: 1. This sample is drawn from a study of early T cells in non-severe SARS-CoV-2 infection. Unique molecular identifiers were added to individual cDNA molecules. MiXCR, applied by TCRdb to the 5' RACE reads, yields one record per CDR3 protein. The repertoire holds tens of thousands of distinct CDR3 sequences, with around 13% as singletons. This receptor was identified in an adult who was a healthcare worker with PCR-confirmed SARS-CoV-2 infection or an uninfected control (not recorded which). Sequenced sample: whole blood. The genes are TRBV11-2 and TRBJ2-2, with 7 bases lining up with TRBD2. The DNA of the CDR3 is TGTGCCAGCAGCTTGGGAGGGACGAACACCGGGGAGCTGTTTTTT. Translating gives CASSLGGTNTGELFF.